Here is one T cell receptor beta chain with its context. The sample originates from a study of identifying expanded T cells in peripheral blood. The CDR3 runs to 18 residues. Trimming removed 0 bases from V and 0 bases from J, with 18 bases in between. Germline loops: CDR1 SGHAT, CDR2 FQNNGV. Using immunoSEQ multiplex PCR, the repertoire was profiled, and TCRdb retains in-frame clones only, with some absent. The sample includes about 80,000 clones, around 89% of them seen just once. The chain couples TRBV11-2 to TRBJ2-7, with a possible D match to TRBD1 (5 bases). The sequence was collected from a person aged 18-70 years in good health. The sample was blood. The CDR3 loop is CASSLDAPGSLSSYEQYF. CDR3 nucleotides: TGTGCCAGCAGCTTAGATGCCCCAGGGTCTCTAAGCTCCTACGAGCAGTACTTC.